This T cell receptor beta chain emerged from a study of T cells expressing NK-cell markers. Germline CDR1 reads LGHNT; CDR2 reads FRNRAP. The CDR3 consists of 18 residues. From the 5' RACE reads, TCRdb lists one entry per CDR3 protein and no DNA. This sample's table reports about 550,000 distinct CDR3 sequences. This TCR derives from a man aged 18 to 29 in good health. Specimen: blood T cells: a sorted CD56 or NKG2C T cell subset, CD4+ or CD8+ T cells, or bulk PBMC T cells (not recorded which). V and J are TRBV12-5 and TRBJ2-7; TCRdb names TRBD1, which stays unverified in the absence of DNA. CDR3 region: CASGYTRDGTEFSYEQYF.